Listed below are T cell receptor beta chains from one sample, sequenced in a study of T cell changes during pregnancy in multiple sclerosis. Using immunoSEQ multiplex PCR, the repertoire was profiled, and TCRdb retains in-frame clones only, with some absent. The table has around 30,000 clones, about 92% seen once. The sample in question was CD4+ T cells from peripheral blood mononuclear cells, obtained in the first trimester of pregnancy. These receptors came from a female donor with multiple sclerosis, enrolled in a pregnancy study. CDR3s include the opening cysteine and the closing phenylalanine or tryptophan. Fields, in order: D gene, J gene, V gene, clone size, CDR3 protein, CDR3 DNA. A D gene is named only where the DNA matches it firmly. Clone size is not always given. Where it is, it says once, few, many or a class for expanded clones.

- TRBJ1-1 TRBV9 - CASSVADTHTEAFF TGTGCCAGCAGCGTAGCGGACACCCACACTGAAGCTTTCTTT
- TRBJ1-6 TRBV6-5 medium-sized CASRPDGSNSPLHF TGTGCCAGCAGACCAGACGGGTCAAATTCACCCCTCCACTTT
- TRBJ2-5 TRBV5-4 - CASSSDRVGSGTPQETQYF TGTGCCAGCAGCTCCGACAGGGTGGGTAGCGGTACTCCCCAAGAGACCCAGTACTTC
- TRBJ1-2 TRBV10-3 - CAISSDSDYGYTF TGTGCCATCAGTAGTGACAGCGACTATGGCTACACCTTC
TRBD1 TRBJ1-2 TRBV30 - CAWSKGAYYGYTF TGTGCCTGGAGTAAGGGGGCCTACTATGGCTACACCTTC
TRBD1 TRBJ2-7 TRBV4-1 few CASSRTGDYEQYF TGCGCCAGCAGCCGCACAGGGGACTACGAGCAGTACTTC
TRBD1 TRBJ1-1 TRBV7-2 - CASSFQQGRRTEAFF TGTGCCAGCAGCTTTCAACAGGGGAGGCGTACTGAAGCTTTCTTT
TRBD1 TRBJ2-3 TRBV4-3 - CASSRQGARYPTDTQYF TGCGCCAGCAGCCGACAGGGGGCTAGATACCCCACAGATACGCAGTATTTT
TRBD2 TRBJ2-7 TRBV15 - CATSRDPGGGGVSYEQYF TGTGCCACCAGCAGAGACCCCGGAGGCGGGGGGGTTTCCTACGAGCAGTACTTC
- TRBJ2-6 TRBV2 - CASSRSSGANVLTF TGTGCCAGCAGTCGGAGCTCTGGGGCCAACGTCCTGACTTTC
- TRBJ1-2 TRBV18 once CASSPQDSHYGYTF TGTGCCAGCTCACCACAAGACAGCCACTATGGCTACACCTTC
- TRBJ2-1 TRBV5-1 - CASSLPPPGFPYNEQFF TGCGCCAGCAGCTTACCCCCCCCGGGGTTCCCCTACAATGAGCAGTTCTTC
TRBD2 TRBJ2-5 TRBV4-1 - CASSQDRGGAEETQYF TGCGCCAGCAGCCAAGATCGGGGGGGGGCAGAAGAGACCCAGTACTTC
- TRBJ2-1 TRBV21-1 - CASSKLREAYNEQFF TGTGCCAGCAGCAAACTTCGTGAGGCCTACAATGAGCAGTTCTTC
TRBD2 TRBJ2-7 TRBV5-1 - CASSLLEAGGTYEQYF TGCGCCAGCAGCTTGCTTGAGGCGGGGGGTACCTACGAGCAGTACTTC
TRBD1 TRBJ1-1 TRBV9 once CASSADRGNRFTEAFF TGTGCCAGCAGCGCGGACAGGGGTAACCGTTTCACTGAAGCTTTCTTT
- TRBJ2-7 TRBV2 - CASASRGYEQYF TGTGCCAGCGCTAGCAGGGGTTACGAGCAGTACTTC
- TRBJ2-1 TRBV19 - CASSISTGSPYNEQFF TGTGCCAGTAGTATTAGTACAGGGAGTCCCTACAATGAGCAGTTCTTC
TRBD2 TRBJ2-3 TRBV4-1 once CASSRPLSGGPDTQYF TGCGCCAGCAGCCGACCACTTAGCGGGGGGCCAGATACGCAGTATTTT
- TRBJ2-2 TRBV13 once CASSLTGVLDTGELFF TGTGCCAGCAGCTTAACGGGGGTATTGGACACCGGGGAGCTGTTTTTT
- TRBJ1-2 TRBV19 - CASSLRSYGYTF TGTGCCAGTAGTTTACGGAGTTATGGCTACACCTTC
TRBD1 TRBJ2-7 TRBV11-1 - CASSPGTGNKRLYEQYF TGTGCCAGCAGCCCAGGGACAGGGAATAAGAGACTCTACGAGCAGTACTTC
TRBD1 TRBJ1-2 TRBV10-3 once CAISEGQGGIYGYTF TGTGCCATCAGTGAGGGACAGGGCGGGATCTATGGCTACACCTTC
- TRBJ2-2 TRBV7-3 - CASSLGQDTGELFF TGTGCCAGCAGCTTAGGGCAAGACACCGGGGAGCTGTTTTTT
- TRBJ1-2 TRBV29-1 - CSALRGAGGNYGYTF TGCAGCGCTCTACGGGGGGCAGGAGGTAACTATGGCTACACCTTC
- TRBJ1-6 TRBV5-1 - CASSLGRDSPLHF TGCGCCAGCAGCTTGGGGCGGGATTCACCCCTCCACTTT
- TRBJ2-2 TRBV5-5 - CASSFVGDTGELFF TGTGCCAGCAGCTTTGTCGGGGACACCGGGGAGCTGTTTTTT
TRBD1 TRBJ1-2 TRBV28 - CASSLATRGISGYTF TGTGCCAGCAGTTTAGCGACCAGGGGGATAAGTGGCTACACCTTC
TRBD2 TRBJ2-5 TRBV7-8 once CASSLQNGGGASRETQYF TGTGCCAGCAGCTTACAGAATGGCGGGGGGGCCTCTAGAGAGACCCAGTACTTC
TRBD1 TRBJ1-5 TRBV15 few CATSSRQGRGSNQPQHF TGTGCCACCAGCAGCAGACAGGGGAGAGGTAGCAATCAGCCCCAGCATTTT
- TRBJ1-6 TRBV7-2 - CASTSPGLYNSPLHF TGTGCCAGCACCAGCCCGGGACTCTATAATTCACCCCTCCACTTT
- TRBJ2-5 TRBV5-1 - CASSLGSTGQETQYF TGCGCCAGCAGCTTGGGATCGACAGGCCAAGAGACCCAGTACTTC
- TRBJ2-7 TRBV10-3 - CAISASGPLNF TGTGCCATCAGTGCAAGCGGGCCTTTGAACTTC
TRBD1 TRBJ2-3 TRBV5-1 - CATRQGARTDTQYF TGCGCCACCCGACAGGGGGCCCGGACAGATACGCAGTATTTT
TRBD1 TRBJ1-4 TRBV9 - CASSAGTGGEKLFF TGTGCCAGCAGCGCCGGGACAGGGGGTGAAAAACTGTTTTTT
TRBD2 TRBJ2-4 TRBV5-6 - CASSPWAGRENIQYF TGTGCCAGCAGCCCCTGGGCGGGGAGGGAAAACATTCAGTACTTC
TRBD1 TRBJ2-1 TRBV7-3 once CASSHRGDYNEQFF TGTGCCAGCAGCCACAGGGGAGACTACAATGAGCAGTTCTTC
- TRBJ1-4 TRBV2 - CASIYTGLSNEKLFF TGTGCCAGCATTTACACAGGGTTGTCTAATGAAAAACTGTTTTTT
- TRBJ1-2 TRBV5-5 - CASSREGYGYTF TGTGCCAGCAGCCGGGAGGGCTATGGCTACACCTTC
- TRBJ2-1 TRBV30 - CAKTSGLGYNEQFF TGTGCCAAAACATCGGGTTTGGGCTACAATGAGCAGTTCTTC
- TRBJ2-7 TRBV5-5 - CASSPIWSSYEQYF TGTGCCAGCAGCCCCATATGGAGCTCCTACGAGCAGTACTTC
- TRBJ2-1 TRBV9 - CASSVAPGAYNEQFF TGTGCCAGCAGCGTAGCCCCGGGGGCCTACAATGAGCAGTTCTTC
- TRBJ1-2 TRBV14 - CASSRLRTALYTF TGTGCCAGCAGCCGATTACGAACGGCACTATACACCTTC
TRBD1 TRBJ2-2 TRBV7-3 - CASSQSRDRANTGELFF TGTGCCAGCAGCCAGTCACGGGACAGGGCTAACACCGGGGAGCTGTTTTTT
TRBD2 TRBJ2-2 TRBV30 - CAWSKAGLNTGELFF TGTGCCTGGAGTAAAGCGGGATTGAACACCGGGGAGCTGTTTTTT
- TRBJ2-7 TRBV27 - CASSLFKTGSYEQYF TGTGCCAGCAGTTTATTCAAGACAGGATCCTACGAGCAGTACTTC
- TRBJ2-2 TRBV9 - CASSGRRRGVTGELFF TGTGCCAGCAGCGGCCGGCGGCGGGGAGTCACCGGGGAGCTGTTTTTT
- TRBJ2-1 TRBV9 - CASSVGVLANEQFF TGTGCCAGCAGCGTAGGGGTCTTAGCCAATGAGCAGTTCTTC
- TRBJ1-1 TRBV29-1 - CSGWGGRGTEAFF TGCAGCGGGTGGGGAGGCCGGGGGACTGAAGCTTTCTTT
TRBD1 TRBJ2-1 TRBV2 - CASREWGQGIIRGQFF TGTGCCAGCAGGGAATGGGGACAGGGGATTATTCGGGGGCAGTTCTTC
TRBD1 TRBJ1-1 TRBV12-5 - CASGLSQGVNTEAFF TGTGCTAGTGGTTTGTCCCAGGGGGTGAACACTGAAGCTTTCTTT
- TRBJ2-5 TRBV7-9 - CASSLIFGRGRETQYF TGTGCCAGCAGCTTAATATTCGGGAGGGGGCGAGAGACCCAGTACTTC